Listed here are 19 T cell receptor beta chains from one sample, sequenced in a study of blood T cell repertoires in COVID-19. Using immunoSEQ multiplex PCR, the repertoire was profiled, and TCRdb retains in-frame clones only, with some absent. The sample lists some 150,000 clones, 75% to 85% seen once, with 10% to 15% in the top ten. The sample was peripheral blood. The origin of the receptors is a man in his sixties with active or convalescent COVID-19.

This chain connects TRBV7-2 to TRBJ1-2, with D unresolved. The CDR3 totals 13 residues. Germline V CDR1 and CDR2: SGHTA, FQGNSA. Trimming cost V 3 bases and J 4 bases, with 9 bases left between them. This CDR3 reads CASSFGLSYGYTF. As DNA, the CDR3 is TGTGCCAGCAGCTTTGGACTGAGCTATGGCTACACCTTC.

The CDR3: CASRPLGPTGNSPLHF. CDR3 DNA: TGTGCCAGCAGGCCGTTAGGTCCCACAGGGAATTCACCCCTCCACTTT. The chain joins TRBV6-6 to TRBJ1-6; D is perhaps TRBD1 (6 bases). V was shortened by 6 bases and J by 7 bases, with 19 bases between the two germline ends. CDR1 and CDR2 from the germline V gene are MNHNY and SVGAGI (reference sequence). The CDR3 loop spans 16 amino acids.

This rearrangement joins TRBV11-2 to TRBJ1-6; D gene unclear. Germline CDR1 reads SGHAT; CDR2 reads FQNNGV. Trimming stripped 1 base from V and 9 bases from J, with 7 bases between. CDR3 length: 13 amino acids. The CDR3 bases are TGTGCCAGCAGCTTAGCAGCAGGTTCACCCCTCCACTTT. Protein sequence: CASSLAAGSPLHF.

The chain combines TRBV11-2 with TRBJ1-1, with 8 bases identical to TRBD1. Germline trimming cut 5 bases from V and 4 bases from J; bases unmatched to any gene: 15. The CDR3 is 17 amino acids. Germline V lookup: CDR1 SGHAT, CDR2 FQNNGV. CDR3 in DNA: TGTGCCAGCAGCCTCGTGGCAGGGGGCTGGGGGGGCACTGAAGCTTTCTTT. This translates into CASSLVAGGWGGTEAFF.

This clone was recorded once. V usage is TRBV28 and J usage is TRBJ2-7; TRBD1 matches at 10 bases. The V segment lost 7 bases and the J segment 5 bases; nucleotides outside the gene matches: 8. CDR1 MDHEN and CDR2 SYDVKM come from the germline V gene. The CDR3 runs 14 residues. The CDR3 nucleotides are TGTGCCAGCAACCCGGACAGGGGGAGGGACGAGCAGTACTTC. It specifies CASNPDRGRDEQYF.

V gene TRBV7-2 combines with J gene TRBJ2-1; 7 positions agree with TRBD1. This CDR3 spans 14 amino acids. Trimming removed 6 bases from V and 7 bases from J; junction bases left unmatched: 9. The germline V gene has CDR1 SGHTA and CDR2 FQGNSA. The CDR3 bases are TGTGCCAGCAGGATGGGACAGCTATGGAATGAGCAGTTCTTC. It yields the protein CASRMGQLWNEQFF.

The chain employs TRBV2 and TRBJ2-7; TRBD2 matches at 10 bases. The CDR3 is 15 amino acids. Germline CDR1 reads SNHLY; CDR2 reads FYNNEI. Trimming removed 6 bases from V and 5 bases from J; junction bases left unmatched: 10. The CDR3 nucleotides are TGTGCCAGCAGCGTGAAGGCTAGCGGGAGCCACGAGCAGTACTTC. The encoded protein is CASSVKASGSHEQYF.

This clone was recorded once. Other DNA sequences in this sample translate to the same CDR3. The gene calls are TRBV18 and TRBJ2-7; 9 bases map to TRBD1. From germline, CDR1 is KGHSH and CDR2 LQKENI. After removal of 3 bases from V and 2 bases from J, the junction contained 2 bases not matched to a gene. This CDR3 region has 14 residues. The CDR3 spells CASSPGTGTYEQYF. CDR3 coding DNA: TGTGCCAGCTCACCCGGGACAGGGACCTACGAGCAGTACTTC.

The chain recombines TRBV21-1 with TRBJ2-1; the D call in the table, TRBD2, was not verified against the DNA. TRBV21-1 is assigned pseudogene status. The CDR3 has 18 residues. CDR3 protein: CASSKVGERRGRSNEQFF. Written as DNA, the CDR3 is TGTGCCAGCAGCAAAGTTGGCGAGCGGAGGGGTCGGTCCAATGAGCAGTTCTTC.

This clone has only a few counts. The chain joins TRBV6-2 or TRBV6-3 to TRBJ2-3; the D is unclear. The CDR3 totals 11 residues. V lost 5 bases and J lost 6, with 6 bases in between. Per germline, CDR1 MNHEY and CDR2 SVGEGT. This chain's CDR3 is CASSNKDTQYF. The CDR3 bases are TGTGCCAGCAGTAACAAGGATACGCAGTATTTT.

The gene calls are TRBV24-1 and TRBJ2-2, with 7 positions matching TRBD2. V dropped 7 bases and J dropped 6; count of bases not matched to a gene: 10. The CDR3 has 15 residues. Germline assignment: CDR1 KGHDR and CDR2 SFDVKD. The CDR3, as DNA: TGTGCCACCAGCAACCCCGCGGGAGAGGCCGGGGAGCTGTTTTTT. Translating it yields CATSNPAGEAGELFF.

The chain has TRBV7-8 and TRBJ2-3; D might be TRBD1 (5 bases). Germline V gives CDR1 SGHVS, CDR2 FQNEAQ. Deletions cut 2 bases from V and 5 bases from J, with 14 bases between. The length of the CDR3 is 15 residues. The CDR3 bases are TGTGCCAGCAGCTTAATCCTAGGGGCTGGAGATACGCAGTATTTT. This sequence encodes CASSLILGAGDTQYF.

The V gene is TRBV2, the J gene TRBJ2-7; TRBD2 matches at 7 bases. The junction had 8 bases not matched to a gene; V was cut back by 9 bases and J by 0 bases. The CDR3 sequence is 14 residues long. CDR1 and CDR2 (germline): SNHLY, FYNNEI. This CDR3 reads CASLTRDYSYEQYF. CDR3 in DNA: TGTGCCAGTCTTACACGGGACTACTCCTACGAGCAGTACTTC.

The V and J genes are TRBV4-3 and TRBJ2-3; weak D call: TRBD1 (5 bases). CDR3 size: 13 residues. Trimming removed 4 bases at V and 7 bases at J, with 12 bases between. Germline V lookup: CDR1 LGHNA, CDR2 YSLEER. Written as DNA, the CDR3 is TGCGCCAGCAGCCCAGGGATGCAGAATACGCAGTATTTT. It codes for CASSPGMQNTQYF.

The rearrangement uses TRBV2 and TRBJ1-1; D not certain. This CDR3 has 12 amino acids. Looked up from germline, CDR1 is SNHLY and CDR2 is FYNNEI. V was clipped by 7 bases and J by 7 bases, with 13 bases between them. The DNA of the CDR3 is TGTGCCAGCACCGATCGGGGAATTGAAGCTTTCTTT. Residues: CASTDRGIEAFF.

This chain links TRBV7-9 with TRBJ2-4; TRBD1 aligns across 10 bases. This CDR3 is built from 16 residues. Trimming cost V 5 bases and J 1 base; bases outside gene matches: 5. Germline values: CDR1 SEHNR, CDR2 FQNEAQ (reference sequence). In nucleotides, the CDR3 is TGTGCCAGCAGCCCGGGACAGGGGATTGCCAAAAACATTCAGTACTTC. It is translated as CASSPGQGIAKNIQYF.

The V call is TRBV5-6, the J call TRBJ1-2; no firm D call. In germline, CDR1 is SGHDT, CDR2 YYEEEE. The V and J ends lost 0 bases and 9 bases respectively, with 9 bases between them. This CDR3 is 12 amino acids long. CDR3 nucleotides: TGTGCCAGCAGCTTGGGAAGGGAGAGCTACACCTTC. The encoded protein is CASSLGRESYTF.

The V gene is TRBV7-2, the J gene TRBJ1-6; TRBD1 matches at 7 bases. Germline CDR1 and CDR2: SGHTA and FQGNSA. Trimming cost V 5 bases and J 9 bases; bases outside gene matches: 7. This CDR3 is built from 14 residues. CDR3: CASSLNTGVSPLHF. DNA of the CDR3: TGTGCCAGCAGCCTTAATACAGGGGTTTCACCCCTCCACTTT.

The chain uses TRBV6-1 and TRBJ1-5; 7 nucleotides match TRBD1. This CDR3 has 15 residues. V trimming: 5 bases; J trimming: 7 bases; junction bases outside the gene matches: 11. The germline V gene has CDR1 MNHNS and CDR2 SASEGT. The CDR3 nucleotides are TGTGCCAGCAGTCAAAGACAGGGTACTAAACAGCCCCAGCATTTT. This encodes CASSQRQGTKQPQHF.